The 23 T cell receptor beta chains listed next were all sequenced from one sample in a study of blood T cell repertoires in COVID-19. Repertoires were generated with immunoSEQ multiplex PCR, while TCRdb's copy carries only in-frame clones and drops some. The data show around 30,000 clones, 80% to 95% seen once. Sequencing was carried out using peripheral blood. The receptors were gathered from an elderly man with acute or convalescent COVID-19.

The rearrangement uses TRBV12-5 and TRBJ2-1; tentative D call: TRBD2 (7 bases). Germline CDR1 LGHNT, CDR2 FRNRAP. The CDR3 contains 16 residues. Trimming took 1 base from V and 8 from J, leaving 18 bases between them. CDR3 sequence: CASGLAPGGLGDEQFF. The CDR3 DNA reads as TGTGCTAGTGGTTTGGCCCCGGGGGGCCTAGGGGATGAGCAGTTCTTC.

This clone has just one count. The rearrangement joins TRBV7-9 to TRBJ1-3, with D perhaps TRBD1 (5 bases). CDR1 is SEHNR and CDR2 is FQNEAQ in the germline V gene (reference sequence). The CDR3 covers 17 residues. V gave up 7 bases and J gave up 0 bases, with 19 bases separating them. Here the CDR3 DNA reads TGTGCCAGCACTCTAGAGACAGCCCCACTCTCTGGAAACACCATATATTTT. This encodes CASTLETAPLSGNTIYF. Supplemented by reference TRBV7-9 and TRBJ1-3, the full variable domain reads DTGVSQNPRHKITKRGQNVTFRCDPISEHNRLYWYRQTLGQGPEFLTYFQNEAQLEKSRLLSDRFSAERPKGSFSTLEIQRTEQGDSAMYLCASTLETAPLSGNTIYFGEGSWLTVV.

The chain recombines TRBV18 with TRBJ2-3, with TRBD2 matching 8 bases. V was pared by 3 bases and J by 3 bases, with 8 bases of the junction left unmatched. Germline V gives CDR1 KGHSH, CDR2 LQKENI. The CDR3 covers 16 residues. As DNA, the CDR3 is TGTGCCAGCTCACCTCCCTCAGGCGGGGGGACAGATACGCAGTATTTT. The encoded protein is CASSPPSGGGTDTQYF.

The CDR3 DNA reads TGTGCCAGCTCACAGGGGTTCGCCACTGAAGCTTTCTTT. Protein: CASSQGFATEAFF. The chain links TRBV18 to TRBJ1-1; weak D call: TRBD1 (5 bases). Germline V gene sequence: CDR1 KGHSH, CDR2 LQKENI. The CDR3 runs 13 residues. Trimming stripped 4 bases from V and 4 bases from J, with 10 bases between.

The chain has TRBV9 and TRBJ2-7; TRBD1 matches at 9 bases. Per the germline V gene, CDR1 is SGDLS and CDR2 is YYNGEE. The CDR3 is 19 residues long. Unmatched junction bases numbered 14, after V lost 1 base and J lost 0 bases. CDR3 protein: CASSVSPGQGLPGSYEQYF. The CDR3 region has the DNA TGTGCCAGCAGCGTATCACCGGGACAGGGTCTCCCGGGCTCCTACGAGCAGTACTTC.

This chain connects TRBV4-2 to TRBJ2-3; 9 positions match TRBD1. V lost 4 bases and J lost 2; bases outside the gene matches: 7. Germline V CDR1 and CDR2: LGHNA, YNFKEQ. The CDR3 has 16 residues. The chain's CDR3 is CASSPTGTGTTDTQYF. The CDR3 coding sequence is TGTGCCAGCAGCCCGACCGGGACAGGGACCACAGATACGCAGTATTTT.

J is TRBJ2-3 and V is TRBV19, with TRBD2 as a possible D gene (6 bases). Germline V gene sequence: CDR1 LNHDA, CDR2 SQIVND (reference sequence). There are 15 residues in the CDR3. Trimming removed 3 bases from V and 2 bases from J, with 12 bases in between. The chain's CDR3 is CASSMGGGITDTQYF. The CDR3 coding sequence is TGTGCCAGTAGTATGGGTGGGGGGATCACAGATACGCAGTATTTT.

The rearrangement links TRBV10-3 to TRBJ2-3; the D gene is possibly TRBD2 (5 bases). Trimming pared 6 bases from V and 1 base from J, leaving 17 bases between. Per germline, CDR1 ENHRY and CDR2 SYGVKD. This CDR3 has 16 residues. CDR3 sequence (DNA): TGTGCCATCAGAGCCGGCGCGGGCCAAGGCACAGATACGCAGTATTTT. It encodes CAIRAGAGQGTDTQYF.

The CDR3 nucleotides are TGCAGCGTTGGAAGGGGTGGGGACACTGAAGCTTTCTTT. Residues: CSVGRGGDTEAFF. The chain is built from TRBV29-1 and TRBJ1-1, with D possibly matching TRBD1 (5 bases). The germline V gene has CDR1 SQVTM and CDR2 ANQGSEA. This CDR3 comprises 13 residues. The ends were cut back, 4 bases at V and 3 bases at J, with 12 bases in the middle. Using reference TRBV29-1 and TRBJ1-1 for the parts outside the CDR3, the full variable domain is SAVISQKPSRDICQRGTSLTIQCQVDSQVTMMFWYRQQPGQSLTLIATANQGSEATYESGFVIDKFPISRPNLTFSTLTVSNMSPEDSSIYLCSVGRGGDTEAFFGQGTRLTVV.

Note on this clone: In the same sample, other DNA sequences code for this CDR3. The chain carries TRBV14 and TRBJ1-2; D remains ambiguous. The CDR3 runs 13 residues. Per germline, CDR1 SGHDN and CDR2 FVKESK. The V and J ends lost 0 bases and 2 bases respectively, with 4 bases between them. CDR3 region: CASSQDYNYGYTF. CDR3 DNA: TGTGCCAGCAGCCAAGACTACAACTATGGCTACACCTTC.

The V and J genes are TRBV5-1 and TRBJ1-4; D remains unclear. Trimming pared 4 bases from V and 2 bases from J, leaving 9 bases between. The CDR3 is 14 amino acids. Germline assignment: CDR1 SGHRS and CDR2 YFSETQ. The CDR3 coding sequence is TGCGCCAGCAGCCGTGGAGGGACTAATGAAAAACTGTTTTTT. Protein: CASSRGGTNEKLFF. The full variable domain, its missing parts supplied by reference TRBV5-1 and TRBJ1-4, is KAGVTQTPRYLIKTRGQQVTLSCSPISGHRSVSWYQQTPGQGLQFLFEYFSETQRNKGNFPGRFSGRQFSNSRSEMNVSTLELGDSALYLCASSRGGTNEKLFFGSGTQLSVL.

J is TRBJ2-1 and V is TRBV18; the match to TRBD2 covers 12 bases. The CDR3 contains 14 residues. V was clipped by 4 bases and J by 10 bases; unmatched bases: 5. Per the germline V gene, CDR1 is KGHSH and CDR2 is LQKENI. The CDR3 sequence is CASSQLAGGQEQFF. The CDR3 DNA is TGTGCCAGCTCACAACTAGCGGGGGGTCAGGAGCAGTTCTTC.

V is TRBV7-2 and J is TRBJ2-3, with 9 bases fitting TRBD2. Germline values: CDR1 SGHTA, CDR2 FQGNSA. V lost 3 bases to trimming and J lost 4 bases; unmatched junction nucleotides: 5. There are 15 residues in the CDR3. Here the CDR3 DNA reads TGTGCCAGCAGCTTTCCTTTAGCGGGGGCAGATACGCAGTATTTT. This sequence encodes CASSFPLAGADTQYF. The whole variable domain, remainder taken from reference TRBV7-2 and TRBJ2-3, is GAGVSQSPSNKVTEKGKDVELRCDPISGHTALYWYRQSLGQGLEFLIYFQGNSAPDKSGLPSDRFSAERTGGSVSTLTIQRTQQEDSAVYLCASSFPLAGADTQYFGPGTRLTVL.

This chain's CDR3 is CASSLGLANTGELFF. The CDR3 DNA sequence: TGCGCCAGCAGCTTGGGGCTAGCAAACACCGGGGAGCTGTTTTTT. The rearrangement links TRBV5-1 to TRBJ2-2, with D perhaps matching TRBD2 (5 bases). Trimming shortened V by 0 bases and J by 2 bases, and 8 bases separated the two germline ends. CDR1 SGHRS and CDR2 YFSETQ come from the germline V gene. This CDR3 comprises 15 residues. The variable domain in full, completed from reference TRBV5-1 and TRBJ2-2, reads KAGVTQTPRYLIKTRGQQVTLSCSPISGHRSVSWYQQTPGQGLQFLFEYFSETQRNKGNFPGRFSGRQFSNSRSEMNVSTLELGDSALYLCASSLGLANTGELFFGEGSRLTVL.

About this clone itself: An end of the junction differs from the germline gene, which may be a read error. The rearrangement links TRBV6-1 to TRBJ1-3; 7 bases line up with TRBD1. The germline V gene encodes CDR1 MNHNS and CDR2 SASEGT. CDR3 length: 15 residues. CDR3 sequence: CASSQAWDRGNTIYF. CDR3 nucleotides: TGTGCCAGCAGTCAAGCCTGGGACAGAGGAAACACCATATATTTT.

V gene TRBV19 combines with J gene TRBJ1-5; 10 bases agree with TRBD1. This CDR3 has 16 residues. Germline V lookup: CDR1 LNHDA, CDR2 SQIVND (reference sequence). V lost 4 bases, J lost 5 bases, and 8 bases stayed unmatched. This chain's CDR3 is CASSNPTGGGYQPQHF. DNA of the CDR3: TGTGCCAGTAGTAACCCGACAGGGGGCGGATATCAGCCCCAGCATTTT.

The chain uses TRBV5-1 and TRBJ2-1; 9 nucleotides agree with TRBD2. Germline lookup yields CDR1 SGHRS and CDR2 YFSETQ. The ends lost 5 bases at V and 10 bases at J; junction bases unmatched: 13. The CDR3 is 15 residues long. CDR3 loop: CASRWAGTSKEEQFF. In DNA, the CDR3 is TGCGCCAGCAGATGGGCCGGGACTAGCAAGGAGGAGCAGTTCTTC.

The V and J genes are TRBV6-5 and TRBJ2-5, with D possibly matching TRBD2 (5 bases). The CDR3 has 11 amino acids. Germline V gene sequence: CDR1 MNHEY, CDR2 SVGAGI. V was pared by 6 bases and J by 7 bases, with 9 bases between. The CDR3, as DNA: TGTGCCAGCAGGGAGGAGGTGACCCAGTACTTC. It specifies CASREEVTQYF.

The chain uses TRBV7-2 and TRBJ1-5; the match to TRBD1 covers 8 bases. The CDR3 loop spans 15 amino acids. CDR1 SGHTA and CDR2 FQGNSA come from the germline V gene. The trim removed 0 bases at V and 4 bases at J, leaving 2 bases unmatched. The CDR3 DNA is TGTGCCAGCAGCTTAGCGACAGGGGCTAATCAGCCCCAGCATTTT. This encodes CASSLATGANQPQHF.

This sequence joins TRBV14 and TRBJ2-7; perhaps TRBD1 as D (6 bases). V was pared by 1 base and J by 7 bases, with 17 bases between. The CDR3 extends over 15 amino acids. Germline loops: CDR1 SGHDN, CDR2 FVKESK. The CDR3 loop is CASSQVGSGAGEQYF. CDR3 nucleotides: TGTGCCAGCAGCCAAGTGGGGTCAGGGGCAGGAGAGCAGTACTTC.

V is TRBV6-5 and J is TRBJ2-7; tentative D call: TRBD1 (6 bases). CDR1 and CDR2 from the germline V gene are MNHEY and SVGAGI. The CDR3 contains 16 residues. Trimming stripped 0 bases from V and 1 base from J, with 13 bases between. CDR3 sequence (DNA): TGTGCCAGCAGTTACTCGCCGGGACACCTATCCTACGAGCAGTACTTC. Translation gives CASSYSPGHLSYEQYF.

The CDR3 DNA follows: TGTGCCAGCAGGCAGACAGGGGGCTCTGAAGCTTTCTTT. It specifies CASRQTGGSEAFF. The chain couples TRBV25-1 to TRBJ1-1; 10 bases fit TRBD1. CDR3 length: 13 residues. The trim removed 6 bases at V and 6 bases at J, leaving 4 bases unmatched. Germline-derived CDR1 and CDR2 are MGHDK and SYGVNS. Filled out from reference TRBV25-1 and TRBJ1-1, the complete variable domain reads EADIYQTPRYLVIGTGKKITLECSQTMGHDKMYWYQQDPGMELHLIHYSYGVNSTEKGDLSSESTVSRIRTEHFPLTLESARPSHTSQYLCASRQTGGSEAFFGQGTRLTVV.

The V gene is TRBV25-1, the J gene TRBJ2-5, with a weak D call TRBD2 (6 bases). Trimming removed 1 base from V and 3 bases from J, with 15 bases in between. Germline-derived CDR1 and CDR2 are MGHDK and SYGVNS. The CDR3 consists of 16 residues. The CDR3 is CASSEFGRGVKETQYF. In nucleotides, the CDR3 is TGTGCCAGCAGTGAATTTGGACGCGGGGTGAAAGAGACCCAGTACTTC.